The 23 T cell receptor beta chains below all came from one sample that was sequenced in a study of blood T cell repertoires in COVID-19. The method was immunoSEQ multiplex PCR; TCRdb's version includes in-frame clones alone and lacks a portion of them. This repertoire shows some 230,000 clones, roughly 80% found once; its top ten account for approximately 1.3%. The sequenced sample consisted of PBMCs or T cells enriched from blood (not recorded which). The receptor set was obtained from a woman aged 40 to 50 with acute COVID-19.

The CDR3 loop reads CASSKGSQVASGGAIIGELFF. The DNA for the CDR3 is TGTGCCAGCAGCAAAGGGTCCCAGGTCGCTAGCGGGGGGGCGATTATCGGGGAGCTGTTTTTT. This chain links TRBV21-1 with TRBJ2-2; no check of the table's D call, TRBD2, against the DNA was made. TRBV21-1 is annotated as a pseudogene. The CDR3 covers 21 residues.

The chain combines TRBV27 with TRBJ1-5; D is unclear. CDR1 MNHEY and CDR2 SMNVEV come from the germline V gene (reference sequence). This CDR3 has 12 residues. Trimming shortened V by 3 bases and J by 6 bases, and 6 bases separated the two germline ends. CDR3 nucleotides: TGTGCCAGCAGTTTCCTAGGTCAGCCCCAGCATTTT. Encoded protein: CASSFLGQPQHF.

The chain carries TRBV27 and TRBJ1-4; 7 nucleotides agree with TRBD1. The CDR3 has 15 amino acids. CDR1 MNHEY and CDR2 SMNVEV come from the germline V gene (reference sequence). J lost 5 bases, V lost 3 bases, and 6 bases had no gene match. The CDR3 is CASSLGQRLNEKLFF. In nucleotides, the CDR3 is TGTGCCAGCAGTTTGGGACAGAGACTGAATGAAAAACTGTTTTTT. Full variable domain (missing parts from reference TRBV27 and TRBJ1-4): EAQVTQNPRYLITVTGKKLTVTCSQNMNHEYMSWYRQDPGLGLRQIYYSMNVEVTDKGDVPEGYKVSRKEKRNFPLILESPSPNQTSLYFCASSLGQRLNEKLFFGSGTQLSVL.

The V and J genes are TRBV25-1 and TRBJ2-4; 9 nucleotides line up with TRBD1. Trimming cost V 3 bases and J 0 bases; bases outside gene matches: 9. Germline V lookup: CDR1 MGHDK, CDR2 SYGVNS. This CDR3 contains 18 residues. CDR3 in DNA: TGTGCCAGCAGTGATCTGGGGCGGGGACAGGGAGCCAAAAACATTCAGTACTTC. Its protein is CASSDLGRGQGAKNIQYF.

CDR3 DNA sequence: TGTGCCAGCAGCGCCTCAACAGGGGTGAGCACTGAAGCTTTCTTT. Encoded protein: CASSASTGVSTEAFF. This chain connects TRBV9 to TRBJ1-1, with TRBD1 matching 7 bases. There are 15 residues in the CDR3. Germline V gene data show CDR1 as SGDLS and CDR2 as YYNGEE. V gave up 3 bases and J gave up 4 bases; unmatched junction bases: 9.

This clone was recorded only once. The same CDR3 also results from other DNA sequences found in this sample. V gene TRBV27 combines with J gene TRBJ1-1; the D is unclear. Trimming took off 3 bases at V and 4 bases at J, with 9 bases between the two ends. Germline V CDR1 and CDR2: MNHEY, SMNVEV (reference sequence). The CDR3 is 13 residues long. CDR3 sequence (DNA): TGTGCCAGCAGTTTGTCGGTGAGCACTGAAGCTTTCTTT. It yields the protein CASSLSVSTEAFF.

The rearrangement joins TRBV18 to TRBJ1-1, with 7 bases that match TRBD1. The CDR3 spans 14 residues. Germline CDR1 is KGHSH and CDR2 is LQKENI. With V trimmed by 6 bases and J by 5 bases, 9 bases remained unmatched. CDR3 loop: CASSPRQGRTEAFF. The CDR3 DNA is TGTGCCAGCTCGCCGCGACAGGGCCGGACTGAAGCTTTCTTT.

The rearrangement links TRBV11-2 to TRBJ1-1, with TRBD1 identical over 8 bases. The CDR3 contains 13 residues. V was clipped by 4 bases and J by 8 bases; unmatched bases: 6. Germline V CDR1 and CDR2: SGHAT, FQNNGV. CDR3 bases: TGTGCCAGCAGCTCCAACCGGGACAGGGAAGCTTTCTTT. The encoded protein is CASSSNRDREAFF.

The rearrangement links TRBV6-1 to TRBJ1-3; D unresolved. Trimming pared 0 bases from V and 2 bases from J, leaving 5 bases between. Per the germline V gene, CDR1 is MNHNS and CDR2 is SASEGT. The CDR3 contains 14 residues. CDR3 sequence reads: CASSEATTGNTIYF. In DNA, the CDR3 is TGTGCCAGCAGTGAAGCCACAACTGGAAACACCATATATTTT.

This chain joins TRBV27 and TRBJ2-7; 7 bases are a match to TRBD1. The V and J ends lost 5 bases and 0 bases, in that order; junction bases with no gene match: 4. There are 14 residues in the CDR3. Per germline, CDR1 MNHEY and CDR2 SMNVEV (reference sequence). This chain's CDR3 is CASSLGQDSYEQYF. In DNA form, the CDR3 reads TGTGCCAGCAGTCTCGGACAGGACTCCTACGAGCAGTACTTC.

This chain connects TRBV24-1 to TRBJ2-1; D is undetermined. CDR1 and CDR2 (germline): KGHDR, SFDVKD. With 5 bases removed from V and 8 bases from J, the gap between germline ends came to 15 bases. The CDR3 runs 14 residues. This CDR3 reads CATSVAHPADEQFF. The CDR3 bases are TGTGCCACCAGTGTGGCTCATCCCGCGGATGAGCAGTTCTTC.

The chain employs TRBV9 and TRBJ1-1; D uncertain. V shed 3 bases and J shed 2 bases, with 8 bases lying between them. CDR3 length: 13 residues. Germline V gene data show CDR1 as SGDLS and CDR2 as YYNGEE. As DNA, the CDR3 is TGTGCCAGCAGCGAGAGGCCAAACACTGAAGCTTTCTTT. Amino acid sequence: CASSERPNTEAFF.

This clone was seen a few times. V is TRBV6-2 or TRBV6-3 and J is TRBJ2-7; 7 nucleotides agree with TRBD2. After removal of 0 bases from V and 2 bases from J, the junction contained 7 bases not matched to a gene. Germline CDR1 and CDR2: MNHEY and SVGEGT. The CDR3 extends over 16 amino acids. The CDR3 loop is CASSYSSAGNPYEQYF. CDR3 bases: TGTGCCAGCAGTTACTCGTCAGCGGGGAACCCCTACGAGCAGTACTTC.

The chain joins TRBV3-1 (or the pseudogene TRBV3-2) to TRBJ2-5; 11 nucleotides line up with TRBD2. Germline values: CDR1 LGHDT, CDR2 YNNKEL (reference sequence). V lost 4 bases to trimming and J lost 5 bases; unmatched junction nucleotides: 6. The CDR3 is made up of 15 amino acids. CDR3 DNA: TGTGCCAGCAGCCTTGGTAGCGGGGGGGCGGAGACCCAGTACTTC. Translation gives CASSLGSGGAETQYF.

Concerning this clone itself: A single base separates this from a much larger clone, so it may be a read error. The rearrangement joins TRBV6-5 to TRBJ2-5; 10 bases are shared with TRBD2. V lost 10 bases and J lost 7; bases outside the gene matches: 12. Germline V gene sequence: CDR1 MNHEY, CDR2 SVGAGI. CDR3 length equals 14 residues. This CDR3 is CATQRASGGRTQYF. In nucleotides, the CDR3 is TGTGCCACCCAGAGGGCTAGCGGGGGCCGGACCCAGTACTTC.

The rearrangement uses TRBV18 and TRBJ1-1; 8 bases match TRBD1. The V gene's germline CDR1 is KGHSH and CDR2 LQKENI. The CDR3 sequence is 15 residues long. Unmatched junction bases numbered 6, after V lost 0 bases and J lost 6 bases. In DNA form, the CDR3 reads TGTGCCAGCTCACCACCGACAGGGGAAAGAGCTGAAGCTTTCTTT. This encodes CASSPPTGERAEAFF.

The gene calls are TRBV27 and TRBJ2-2; D is ambiguous. The V gene's germline CDR1 is MNHEY and CDR2 SMNVEV (reference sequence). V lost 7 bases and J 6 bases, leaving 12 bases between the germline ends. This CDR3 has 13 amino acids. The CDR3 protein is CASTSGEAGELFF. The CDR3 DNA reads TGTGCCAGCACTTCGGGTGAGGCCGGGGAGCTGTTTTTT.

The V gene is TRBV19, the J gene TRBJ1-2; D may be TRBD1 (6 bases). Per germline, CDR1 LNHDA and CDR2 SQIVND (reference sequence). This CDR3 contains 14 residues. Trimming removed 6 bases at V and 2 bases at J, with 13 bases between. Here the CDR3 DNA reads TGTGCCAGTAGACCGACAGGCTTAAACTATGGCTACACCTTC. Translating gives CASRPTGLNYGYTF.

This chain uses TRBV7-2 with TRBJ1-3, with a possible D match to TRBD1 (6 bases). V shed 4 bases and J shed 3 bases, with 7 bases lying between them. This CDR3 spans 13 amino acids. The germline V gene has CDR1 SGHTA and CDR2 FQGNSA. Written as DNA, the CDR3 is TGTGCCAGCAGCTACAGGGATGGAAACACCATATATTTT. Protein sequence: CASSYRDGNTIYF. Full variable domain (missing parts from reference TRBV7-2 and TRBJ1-3): GAGVSQSPSNKVTEKGKDVELRCDPISGHTALYWYRQSLGQGLEFLIYFQGNSAPDKSGLPSDRFSAERTGGSVSTLTIQRTQQEDSAVYLCASSYRDGNTIYFGEGSWLTVV.

This rearrangement joins TRBV7-3 to TRBJ2-3; 13 nucleotides match TRBD2. J was trimmed by 4 bases and V by 5 bases; bases with no gene match: 3. The CDR3 spans 15 residues. The germline gives CDR1 SGHTA, CDR2 FQGTGA. The CDR3 coding sequence is TGTGCCAGCAGCGCCGGGACTAGCGGGGCAGATACGCAGTATTTT. This codes for CASSAGTSGADTQYF.

The chain couples TRBV4-2 to TRBJ1-6, with D hard to call. Trimming took off 0 bases at V and 8 bases at J, with 11 bases between the two ends. The CDR3 spans 15 residues. The germline CDR1 and CDR2 sequences are LGHNA and YNFKEQ. CDR3 protein: CASSQDPGRDSPLHF. The CDR3 DNA reads as TGTGCCAGCAGCCAAGATCCAGGCCGCGATTCACCCCTCCACTTT.

This clone has just a few counts. The chain combines TRBV7-8 with TRBJ2-7; no clear D gene. The CDR3 covers 12 residues. CDR1 is SGHVS, CDR2 FQNEAQ, per germline. Between the trimmed V and J ends, which lost 0 bases and 7 bases, there was a span of 7 bases. The CDR3 loop reads CASSLALREQYF. CDR3 DNA: TGTGCCAGCAGCTTAGCCCTTCGGGAGCAGTACTTC.

This chain uses TRBV19 with TRBJ2-2, with D unclear. This CDR3 region has 15 residues. Germline CDR1 is LNHDA and CDR2 is SQIVND (reference sequence). V was pared by 6 bases and J by 0 bases, with 11 bases between. The CDR3 reads CASSTDFANTGELFF. The CDR3 nucleotides read TGTGCCAGTAGCACAGATTTTGCGAACACCGGGGAGCTGTTTTTT.